Detailed here is one T cell receptor beta chain. The antigen it recognizes is unknown. There are no base qualities to consult, and no much larger clone falls within one base. The CDR3, from cysteine to phenylalanine, totals 15 residues. The retained sequence is limited to the CDR3, 45 bases, with the frame set at the first base. Taken from the germline V gene (reference sequence), the CDR1 and CDR2 loops are GTSNPN and SVGIG. The germline ends are 8 bases apart after V is trimmed by 0 bases and J by 2 bases. This sample is part of a study of tumour-infiltrating T cells in Burkitt lymphoma (dated by TCRdb to about 2020). In terms of the full investigation: All epidemiological subtypes of Burkitt lymphoma were represented in the cohort, which was made up of 82 patients. Clinical outcome was correlated with TCR repertoire data, and overall and progression-free survival were found to be predicted by productive clonality independently of established prognosticators, including age at diagnosis.

Results and caveats for the whole study, not just this receptor: Several public clonotypes shared across numerous Burkitt lymphoma patients were found, and shared tumour neoantigen selection absent from diffuse large B-cell lymphoma was thereby suggested.

Library preparation used the immunoSEQ multiplex PCR assay. TCRdb stores this immuneACCESS table with in-frame sequences only. Part of the clones is absent; in the studies checked, under half of the shortfall reflects unresolved V genes, and no reason is known for the rest. The sample has around 50,000 clones on record, around 29% of them singletons. 2.5% to 3.5% of the sample is taken by the ten largest. The receptor was isolated from a human donor with Burkitt lymphoma. The chain couples TRBV30 to TRBJ1-6; the D gene lacks a confident call. The sequenced material came from tumor tissue. The CDR3 corresponds to CAWSVHSTYNSPLHF. Here is the DNA: TGTGCCTGGAGTGTACACAGTACCTATAATTCACCCCTCCACTTT.